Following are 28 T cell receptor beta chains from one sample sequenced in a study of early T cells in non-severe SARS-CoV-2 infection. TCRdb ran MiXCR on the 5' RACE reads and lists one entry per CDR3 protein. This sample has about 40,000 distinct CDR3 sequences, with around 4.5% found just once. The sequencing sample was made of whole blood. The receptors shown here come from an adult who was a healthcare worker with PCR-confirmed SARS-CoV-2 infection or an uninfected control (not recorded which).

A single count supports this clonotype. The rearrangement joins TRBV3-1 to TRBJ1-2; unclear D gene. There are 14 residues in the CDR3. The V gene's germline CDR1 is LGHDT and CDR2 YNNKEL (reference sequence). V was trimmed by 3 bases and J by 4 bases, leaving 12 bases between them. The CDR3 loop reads CASSQRSVLYGYTF. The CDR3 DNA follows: TGTGCCAGCAGCCAGCGGTCAGTCCTCTATGGCTACACCTTC.

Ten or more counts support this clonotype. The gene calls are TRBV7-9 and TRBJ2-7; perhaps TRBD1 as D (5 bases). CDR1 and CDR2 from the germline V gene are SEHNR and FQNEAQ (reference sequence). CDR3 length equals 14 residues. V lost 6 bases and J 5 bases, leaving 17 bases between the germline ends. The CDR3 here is CASRARTGADEQYF. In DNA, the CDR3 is TGTGCCAGCAGAGCCCGAACAGGTGCTGACGAGCAGTACTTC.

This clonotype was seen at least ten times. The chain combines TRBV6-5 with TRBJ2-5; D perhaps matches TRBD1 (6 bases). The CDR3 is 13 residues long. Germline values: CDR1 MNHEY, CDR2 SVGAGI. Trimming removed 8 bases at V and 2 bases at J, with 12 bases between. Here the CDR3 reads CASSRDIQETQYF. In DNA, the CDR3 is TGTGCCAGCTCTAGGGACATACAAGAGACCCAGTACTTC.

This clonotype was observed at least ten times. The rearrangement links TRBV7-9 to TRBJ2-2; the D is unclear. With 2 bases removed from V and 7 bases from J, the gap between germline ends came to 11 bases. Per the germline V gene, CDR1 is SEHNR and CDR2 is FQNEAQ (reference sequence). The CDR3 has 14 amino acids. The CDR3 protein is CASSLPLRIGELFF. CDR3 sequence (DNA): TGTGCCAGCAGCTTACCGTTGCGGATCGGGGAGCTGTTTTTT.

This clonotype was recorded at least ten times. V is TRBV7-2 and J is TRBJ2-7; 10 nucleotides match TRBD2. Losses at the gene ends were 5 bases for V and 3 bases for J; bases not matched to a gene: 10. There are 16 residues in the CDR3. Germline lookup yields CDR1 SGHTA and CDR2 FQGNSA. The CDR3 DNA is TGTGCCAGCAGCCCTACCCCTAGCGGGGGACTCTACGAGCAGTACTTC. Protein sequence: CASSPTPSGGLYEQYF.

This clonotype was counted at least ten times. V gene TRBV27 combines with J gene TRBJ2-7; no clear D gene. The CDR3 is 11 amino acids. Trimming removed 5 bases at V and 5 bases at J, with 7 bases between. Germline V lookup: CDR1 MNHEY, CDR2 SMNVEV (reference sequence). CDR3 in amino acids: CASSTFDEQYF. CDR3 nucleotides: TGTGCCAGCAGTACCTTCGACGAGCAGTACTTC.

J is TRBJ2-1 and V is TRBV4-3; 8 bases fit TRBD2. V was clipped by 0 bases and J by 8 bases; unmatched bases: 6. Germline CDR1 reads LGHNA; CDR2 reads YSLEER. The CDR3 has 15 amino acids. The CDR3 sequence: CASSQDTGGAYEQFF. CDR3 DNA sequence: TGCGCCAGCAGCCAAGACACCGGGGGGGCCTATGAGCAGTTCTTC.

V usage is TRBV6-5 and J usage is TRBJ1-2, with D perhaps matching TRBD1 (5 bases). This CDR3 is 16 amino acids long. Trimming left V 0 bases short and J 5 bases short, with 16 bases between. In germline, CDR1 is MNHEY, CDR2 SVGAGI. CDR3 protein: CASSYSGTSGRYGYTF. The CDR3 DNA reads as TGTGCCAGCAGTTACTCGGGGACCAGTGGGCGGTATGGCTACACCTTC.

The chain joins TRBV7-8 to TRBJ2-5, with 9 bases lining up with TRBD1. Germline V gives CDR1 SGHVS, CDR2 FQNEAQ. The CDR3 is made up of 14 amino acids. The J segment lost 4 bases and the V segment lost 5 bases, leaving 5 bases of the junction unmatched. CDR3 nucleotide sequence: TGTGCCAGCAGCCGCGGGACAGGGTTAGAGACCCAGTACTTC. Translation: CASSRGTGLETQYF.

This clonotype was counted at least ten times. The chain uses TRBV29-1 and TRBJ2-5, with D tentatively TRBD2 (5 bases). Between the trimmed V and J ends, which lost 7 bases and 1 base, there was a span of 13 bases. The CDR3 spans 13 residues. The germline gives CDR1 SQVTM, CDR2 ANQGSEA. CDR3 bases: TGCAGCGCTACCAGTGGGAGCCAAGAGACCCAGTACTTC. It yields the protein CSATSGSQETQYF. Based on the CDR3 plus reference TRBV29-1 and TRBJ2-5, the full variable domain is SAVISQKPSRDICQRGTSLTIQCQVDSQVTMMFWYRQQPGQSLTLIATANQGSEATYESGFVIDKFPISRPNLTFSTLTVSNMSPEDSSIYLCSATSGSQETQYFGPGTRLLVL.

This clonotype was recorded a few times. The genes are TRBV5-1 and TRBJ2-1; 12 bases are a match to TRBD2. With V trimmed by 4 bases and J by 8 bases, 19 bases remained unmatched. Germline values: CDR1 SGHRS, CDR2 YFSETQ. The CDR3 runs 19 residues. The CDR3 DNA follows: TGCGCCAGCAGCATCCTCCCCCCCTCTCTAGCGGGAGGGAGCGATGAGCAGTTCTTC. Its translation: CASSILPPSLAGGSDEQFF.

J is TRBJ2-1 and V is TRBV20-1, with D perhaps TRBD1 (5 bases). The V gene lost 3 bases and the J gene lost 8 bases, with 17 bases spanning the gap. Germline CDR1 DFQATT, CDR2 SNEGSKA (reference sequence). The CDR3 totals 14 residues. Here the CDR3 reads CSASWRGRGYEQFF. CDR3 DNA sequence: TGCAGTGCTAGTTGGCGCGGTAGGGGTTATGAGCAGTTCTTC.

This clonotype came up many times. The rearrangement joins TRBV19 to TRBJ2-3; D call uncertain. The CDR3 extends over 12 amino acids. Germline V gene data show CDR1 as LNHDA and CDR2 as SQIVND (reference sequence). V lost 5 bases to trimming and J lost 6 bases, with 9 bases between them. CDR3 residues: CASSAQADTQYF. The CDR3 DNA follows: TGTGCCAGTAGTGCCCAGGCGGATACGCAGTATTTT.

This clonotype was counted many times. The CDR3 loop reads CASSLDWGDRPSYEQYF. The CDR3 DNA reads TGTGCCAGCAGCTTGGACTGGGGGGATCGGCCGTCCTACGAGCAGTACTTC. The V and J genes are TRBV5-6 and TRBJ2-7; D may be TRBD2 (6 bases). V was pared by 0 bases and J by 1 base, with 17 bases between. Germline V gives CDR1 SGHDT, CDR2 YYEEEE. This CDR3 contains 17 residues. The full variable domain, rest sourced from reference TRBV5-6 and TRBJ2-7, is DAGVTQSPTHLIKTRGQQVTLRCSPKSGHDTVSWYQQALGQGPQFIFQYYEEEERQRGNFPDRFSGHQFPNYSSELNVNALLLGDSALYLCASSLDWGDRPSYEQYFGPGTRLTVT.

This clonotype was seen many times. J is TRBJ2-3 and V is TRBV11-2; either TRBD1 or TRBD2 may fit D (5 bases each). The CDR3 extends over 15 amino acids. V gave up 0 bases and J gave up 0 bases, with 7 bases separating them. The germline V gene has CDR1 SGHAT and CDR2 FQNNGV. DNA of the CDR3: TGTGCCAGCAGCTTAGATTGGGGGAGCACAGATACGCAGTATTTT. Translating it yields CASSLDWGSTDTQYF.

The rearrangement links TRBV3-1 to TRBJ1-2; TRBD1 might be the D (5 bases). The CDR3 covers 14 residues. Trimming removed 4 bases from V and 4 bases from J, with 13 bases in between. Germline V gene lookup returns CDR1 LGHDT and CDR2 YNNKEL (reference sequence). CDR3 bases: TGTGCCAGCAGCCGCACCGGGACTTTCTATGGCTACACCTTC. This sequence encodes CASSRTGTFYGYTF.

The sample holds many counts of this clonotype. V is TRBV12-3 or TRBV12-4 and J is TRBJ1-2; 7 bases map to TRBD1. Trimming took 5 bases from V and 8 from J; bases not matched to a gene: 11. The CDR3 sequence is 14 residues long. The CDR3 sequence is CASSPTGLKGGYTF. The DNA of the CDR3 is TGTGCCAGCAGTCCGACAGGGTTGAAGGGCGGCTACACCTTC.

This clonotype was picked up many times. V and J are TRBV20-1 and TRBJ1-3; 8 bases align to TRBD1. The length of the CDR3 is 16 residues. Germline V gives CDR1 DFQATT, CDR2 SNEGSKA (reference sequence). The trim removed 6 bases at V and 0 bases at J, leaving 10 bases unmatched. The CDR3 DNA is TGCAGTGCGACCGACAGGGGTCCCATCTCTGGAAACACCATATATTTT. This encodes CSATDRGPISGNTIYF.

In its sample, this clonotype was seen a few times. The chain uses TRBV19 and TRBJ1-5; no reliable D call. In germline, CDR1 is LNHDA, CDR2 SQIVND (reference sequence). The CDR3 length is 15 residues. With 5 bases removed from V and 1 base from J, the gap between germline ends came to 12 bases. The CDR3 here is CASSPEDMSNQPQHF. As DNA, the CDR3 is TGTGCCAGTAGTCCGGAGGATATGAGCAATCAGCCCCAGCATTTT.

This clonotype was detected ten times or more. CDR3 sequence reads: CASRLGDWSEQFF. DNA of the CDR3: TGTGCCAGCAGACTAGGGGATTGGTCTGAGCAGTTCTTC. The chain has TRBV12-3 or TRBV12-4 and TRBJ2-1; D assignment may be TRBD1 or TRBD2 (5 bases each). This CDR3 is built from 13 residues. V lost 6 bases and J lost 9, with 15 bases in between.

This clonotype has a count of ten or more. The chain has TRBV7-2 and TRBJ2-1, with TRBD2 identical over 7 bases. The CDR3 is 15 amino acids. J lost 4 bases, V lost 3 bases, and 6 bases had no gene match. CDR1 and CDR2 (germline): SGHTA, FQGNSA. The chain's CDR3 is CASSFGLADYNEQFF. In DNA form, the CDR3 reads TGTGCCAGCAGCTTTGGGCTAGCGGATTACAATGAGCAGTTCTTC.

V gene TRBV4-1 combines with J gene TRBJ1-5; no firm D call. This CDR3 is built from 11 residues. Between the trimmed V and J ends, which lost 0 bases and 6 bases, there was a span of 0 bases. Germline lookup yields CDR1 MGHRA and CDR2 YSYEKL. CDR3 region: CASSQDQPQHF. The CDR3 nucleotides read TGCGCCAGCAGCCAAGATCAGCCCCAGCATTTT.

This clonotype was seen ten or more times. This CDR3 reads CASSQTGTSGADTQYF. CDR3 bases: TGCGCCAGCAGCCAGACCGGGACTAGCGGGGCAGATACGCAGTATTTT. The rearrangement links TRBV4-1 to TRBJ2-3; 13 nucleotides agree with TRBD2. V trimming: 3 bases; J trimming: 4 bases; junction bases outside the gene matches: 4. From germline, CDR1 is MGHRA and CDR2 YSYEKL. The CDR3 totals 16 residues.

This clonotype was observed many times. This chain's CDR3 is CASSQFVQGTYGYTF. DNA for the CDR3: TGTGCCAGCAGCCAATTTGTTCAGGGGACCTATGGCTACACCTTC. This chain connects TRBV3-1 to TRBJ1-2; D may be TRBD1 (6 bases). Between the trimmed V and J ends, which lost 2 bases and 4 bases, there was a span of 14 bases. Germline values: CDR1 LGHDT, CDR2 YNNKEL (reference sequence). CDR3 size: 15 residues.

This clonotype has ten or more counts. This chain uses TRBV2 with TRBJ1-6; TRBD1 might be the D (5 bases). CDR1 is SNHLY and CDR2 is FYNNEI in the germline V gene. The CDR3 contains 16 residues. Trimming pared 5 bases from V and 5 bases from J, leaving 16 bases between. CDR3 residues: CASSNEGQGNNSPLHF. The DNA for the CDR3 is TGTGCCAGCAGTAACGAGGGCCAGGGAAATAATTCACCCCTCCACTTT.

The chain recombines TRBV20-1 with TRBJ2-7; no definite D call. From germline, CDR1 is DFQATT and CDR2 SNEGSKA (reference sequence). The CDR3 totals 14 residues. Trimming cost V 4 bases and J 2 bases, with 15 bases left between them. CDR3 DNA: TGCAGTGCTAACCTACATACAAGACCCTACGAGCAGTACTTC. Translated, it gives CSANLHTRPYEQYF.

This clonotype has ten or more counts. The CDR3: CASSSRGLADQETQYF. CDR3 coding DNA: TGTGCCAGCAGCTCCAGGGGACTAGCGGACCAAGAGACCCAGTACTTC. J is TRBJ2-5 and V is TRBV7-2, with 11 nucleotides matching TRBD2. This CDR3 is 16 amino acids long. V was clipped by 4 bases and J by 0 bases; unmatched bases: 4. Germline CDR1 is SGHTA and CDR2 is FQGNSA.

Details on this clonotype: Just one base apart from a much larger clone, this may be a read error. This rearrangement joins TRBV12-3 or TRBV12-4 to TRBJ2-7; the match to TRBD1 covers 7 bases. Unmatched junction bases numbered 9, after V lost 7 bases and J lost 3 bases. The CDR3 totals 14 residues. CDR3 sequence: CASTRQGSVYEQYF. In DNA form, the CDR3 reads TGTGCCAGCACTAGACAGGGTTCCGTCTACGAGCAGTACTTC.